These T cell receptor beta chains were read from a single sample in a study of CXCR3-negative and CXCR3-positive naive CD8 T cells. TCRdb re-called the 5' RACE reads; one entry per CDR3 protein, DNA not given. The listing records approximately 130,000 distinct CDR3 sequences. The sample taken for sequencing was naive CXCR3+ CD8+ T cells from blood. Every receptor here comes from a human donor in good health. Some clones in this sample may be carry-over from other donors' samples. The CDR3 runs from the conserved cysteine through the conserved F or W.

CASSLVGGLTDTQYF	TRBV12-3/TRBV12-4	TRBJ2-3
CASSLGPGQGRYEQYF	TRBV28	TRBJ2-7
CASNRVLAGLYNEQFF	TRBV2	TRBJ2-1
CATSREVTNTGELFF	TRBV15	TRBJ2-2
CSVSTSGPYEQYF	TRBV29-1	TRBJ2-7
CASSLVADRGPISNQPQHF	TRBV12-3/TRBV12-4	TRBJ1-5
CASSLTGTADEQFF	TRBV7-3	TRBJ2-1
CATSLSGTWGYNEQFF	TRBV6-1	TRBJ2-1
CAITSGSAYEQYF	TRBV10-3	TRBJ2-7
CATSPGAGLNTEAFF	TRBV11-2	TRBJ1-1
CSAGLAGDTIGKTQYF	TRBV20-1	TRBJ2-5
CSTGRSDQQYF	TRBV29-1	TRBJ2-3
CATSDLTGTGGLFF	TRBV24-1	TRBJ2-2
CASEPTVFSEQYF	TRBV28	TRBJ2-7
CATKERLGGRGYEQYF	TRBV15	TRBJ2-7
CASGAAGSGTGELFF	TRBV12-5	TRBJ2-2
CASSLLGYDTGELFF	TRBV5-6	TRBJ2-2
CASSYAQGDYGYTF	TRBV6-5	TRBJ1-2
CASSRDGPFYEQYF	TRBV28	TRBJ2-7
CASSLNPGQGNTGELFF	TRBV9	TRBJ2-2
CARSFLEMAGNTIYF	TRBV5-3	TRBJ1-3
CSGRRGTGELFF	TRBV29-1	TRBJ2-2
CASSLTTAGEEQFF	TRBV6-5	TRBJ2-1
CASSVWLNDQDTQYF	TRBV9	TRBJ2-3
CASNLIPAGELFF	TRBV9	TRBJ2-2
CASSTGLEYNEQFF	TRBV6-2/TRBV6-3	TRBJ2-1
CSVDPGEGEETQYF	TRBV29-1	TRBJ2-5
CASSFPGGTDTQYF	TRBV28	TRBJ2-3
CATSRDRGTVQYF	TRBV15	TRBJ2-4
CSARAVDRAYEAFF	TRBV20-1	TRBJ1-1
CASSPIGGLETQYF	TRBV28	TRBJ2-5
CASVGQGSYEQYF	TRBV21-1	TRBJ2-7
CASSMTSGGAVADTQYF	TRBV7-2	TRBJ2-3
CSVVWARGYNEQFF	TRBV29-1	TRBJ2-1
CASSVDFSSGSLWEQLF	TRBV9	TRBJ2-1
CASSQEGLGFTIYF	TRBV4-2	TRBJ1-3
CATSPDRGTYEQYF	TRBV15	TRBJ2-7